These 18 T cell receptor beta chains were all obtained from the same sample, sequenced in a study of cytomegalovirus exposure and HLA in healthy donors. PCR amplification relied on 60 Vbeta primers (plus 13 Jbeta primers). Sequencing was performed with immunoSEQ multiplex PCR; in TCRdb, only in-frame clones are kept and a portion is missing. Found here are 90,000 to 130,000 clones, about four fifths of them singletons; the top ten hold 2.5% to 3%. Sequenced material: PBMCs. All receptors come from a woman between 55 and 75 years old in good health and CMV-seropositive.

The chain uses TRBV5-1 and TRBJ2-5; 9 bases agree with TRBD2. This CDR3 spans 17 amino acids. Germline V gives CDR1 SGHRS, CDR2 YFSETQ. Trimming at V came to 0 bases and at J to 1 base, leaving 7 bases not matched to a gene. Written as DNA, the CDR3 is TGCGCCAGCAGCTTGGGAGAGACTAGCGGCGTCCAAGAGACCCAGTACTTC. Translated, it gives CASSLGETSGVQETQYF.

The chain uses TRBV7-6 and TRBJ2-1; the match to TRBD1 covers 12 bases. Germline lookup yields CDR1 SGHVS and CDR2 FNYEAQ. Trimming removed 2 bases from V and 7 bases from J; junction bases left unmatched: 15. The CDR3 has 19 amino acids. The CDR3 region is CASSLFAVVPGQGANEQFF. CDR3 in DNA: TGTGCCAGCAGCTTATTTGCTGTGGTCCCGGGACAGGGGGCGAATGAGCAGTTCTTC.

This chain connects TRBV15 to TRBJ2-7; 7 positions match TRBD2. V dropped 0 bases and J dropped 4; count of bases not matched to a gene: 3. This CDR3 contains 14 residues. From germline, CDR1 is LNHNV and CDR2 YYDKDF (reference sequence). As DNA, the CDR3 is TGTGCCACCAGCAGAGAGGGGGGGGGTTACGAGCAGTACTTC. Amino acid sequence: CATSREGGGYEQYF.

This clone was picked up one time. The CDR3 nucleotides are TGTGCCAGTAGTGTTTCGGCTAGAACGAACACCGGGGAGCTGTTTTTT. Its protein product is CASSVSARTNTGELFF. The chain carries TRBV19 and TRBJ2-2; D uncertain. This CDR3 spans 16 amino acids. V shed 5 bases and J shed 0 bases, with 13 bases lying between them. Germline lookup yields CDR1 LNHDA and CDR2 SQIVND (reference sequence).

The chain couples TRBV5-1 to TRBJ2-7; D gene uncertain. From germline, CDR1 is SGHRS and CDR2 YFSETQ. V was cut by 3 bases and J by 1 base, with 11 bases left in between. The CDR3 consists of 14 residues. CDR3 sequence reads: CASSSNADSYEQYF. The CDR3 DNA follows: TGCGCCAGCAGCTCAAACGCAGATTCCTACGAGCAGTACTTC. Drawing the rest from reference TRBV5-1 and TRBJ2-7, the complete variable domain is KAGVTQTPRYLIKTRGQQVTLSCSPISGHRSVSWYQQTPGQGLQFLFEYFSETQRNKGNFPGRFSGRQFSNSRSEMNVSTLELGDSALYLCASSSNADSYEQYFGPGTRLTVT.

The V call is TRBV5-1, the J call TRBJ1-4; 11 bases match TRBD1. The CDR3 has 19 residues. V dropped 0 bases and J dropped 1; count of bases not matched to a gene: 8. CDR1 and CDR2 from the germline V gene are SGHRS and YFSETQ. The CDR3 coding sequence is TGCGCCAGCAGCTTGGCCCCGGGACAGGGGGTTGTAACTAATGAAAAACTGTTTTTT. Its translation is CASSLAPGQGVVTNEKLFF.

The chain recombines TRBV7-8 with TRBJ2-3, with 10 bases identical to TRBD2. Germline V CDR1 and CDR2: SGHVS, FQNEAQ. CDR3 size: 19 residues. V gave up 8 bases and J gave up 2 bases; unmatched junction bases: 19. DNA of the CDR3: TGTGCCAGCTCCTATCCCGTCGAAGCGGGAGGGCATTTCACAGATACGCAGTATTTT. Its translation: CASSYPVEAGGHFTDTQYF. Together with reference TRBV7-8 and TRBJ2-3, the CDR3 gives the full variable domain: GAGVSQSPRYKVAKRGQDVALRCDPISGHVSLFWYQQALGQGPEFLTYFQNEAQLDKSGLPSDRFFAERPEGSVSTLKIQRTQQEDSAVYLCASSYPVEAGGHFTDTQYFGPGTRLTVL.

The V call is TRBV9, the J call TRBJ2-7, with 9 nucleotides matching TRBD1. The CDR3 runs 14 residues. Trimming cost V 3 bases and J 1 base; bases outside gene matches: 2. CDR1 is SGDLS and CDR2 is YYNGEE in the germline V gene. CDR3 nucleotides: TGTGCCAGCAGCGGGACAGGGGCGTCCTACGAGCAGTACTTC. It specifies CASSGTGASYEQYF.

This chain uses TRBV15 with TRBJ2-7; possible D gene TRBD2, 5 bases. Trimming cost V 0 bases and J 9 bases, with 18 bases left between them. In germline, CDR1 is LNHNV, CDR2 YYDKDF (reference sequence). The CDR3 consists of 15 residues. The CDR3 here is CATSRDTEGVIAQYF. The CDR3 DNA is TGTGCCACCAGCAGAGATACTGAGGGAGTTATAGCGCAGTACTTC. The full variable domain, rest sourced from reference TRBV15 and TRBJ2-7, is DAMVIQNPRYQVTQFGKPVTLSCSQTLNHNVMYWYQQKSSQAPKLLFHYYDKDFNNEADTPDNFQSRRPNTSFCFLDIRSPGLGDTAMYLCATSRDTEGVIAQYFGPGTRLTVT.

V usage is TRBV5-5 and J usage is TRBJ1-3, with D possibly matching TRBD1 (5 bases). Between the trimmed V and J ends, which lost 4 bases and 1 base, there was a span of 12 bases. Germline-derived CDR1 and CDR2 are SGHKS and YYEKEE (reference sequence). The CDR3 extends over 15 amino acids. CDR3 loop: CASSPDRSSGNTIYF. CDR3 DNA: TGTGCCAGCAGCCCAGACAGATCTTCTGGAAACACCATATATTTT. The variable domain in full, completed from reference TRBV5-5 and TRBJ1-3, reads DAGVTQSPTHLIKTRGQQVTLRCSPISGHKSVSWYQQVLGQGPQFIFQYYEKEERGRGNFPDRFSARQFPNYSSELNVNALLLGDSALYLCASSPDRSSGNTIYFGEGSWLTVV.

The chain links TRBV6-5 to TRBJ2-3; 12 bases are a match to TRBD2. Per germline, CDR1 MNHEY and CDR2 SVGAGI. V dropped 4 bases and J dropped 2; count of bases not matched to a gene: 4. The CDR3 consists of 16 residues. The DNA of the CDR3 is TGTGCCAGCAGTTTACGGACTAGCGGGGCCACAGATACGCAGTATTTT. This encodes CASSLRTSGATDTQYF.

This chain joins TRBV5-1 and TRBJ2-2; no clear D. CDR1 and CDR2 from the germline V gene are SGHRS and YFSETQ. The CDR3 has 15 amino acids. Trimming took 0 bases from V and 1 from J, leaving 7 bases between them. This chain's CDR3 is CASSLAAVNTGELFF. The CDR3 DNA reads as TGCGCCAGCAGCTTGGCCGCGGTGAACACCGGGGAGCTGTTTTTT.

The chain employs TRBV29-1 and TRBJ1-2; D is undetermined. Trimming shortened V by 3 bases and J by 5 bases, and 10 bases separated the two germline ends. Per the germline V gene, CDR1 is SQVTM and CDR2 is ANQGSEA. This CDR3 has 12 amino acids. The chain's CDR3 is CSVDDKFYGYTF. The DNA for the CDR3 is TGCAGCGTTGATGACAAGTTTTATGGCTACACCTTC.

V and J are TRBV11-1 and TRBJ2-3; 9 bases agree with TRBD2. This CDR3 has 19 amino acids. Losses at the gene ends were 1 base for V and 4 bases for J; bases not matched to a gene: 15. Germline CDR1 is SGHAT and CDR2 is FQDESV (reference sequence). The DNA of the CDR3 is TGTGCCAGCAGCTTAGACCGCGGCCTAGCGGGAATCCGGTCAGATACGCAGTATTTT. This translates into CASSLDRGLAGIRSDTQYF.

The chain combines TRBV5-4 with TRBJ1-4, with 9 bases fitting TRBD1. CDR3 size: 14 residues. CDR1 SGHNT and CDR2 YYREEE come from the germline V gene (reference sequence). The V and J ends lost 4 bases and 7 bases, in that order; junction bases with no gene match: 5. The CDR3 DNA sequence: TGTGCCAGCAGCCAACAGGGGGCCGTTGAAAAACTGTTTTTT. It codes for CASSQQGAVEKLFF.

This clone was seen more than once but under ten times. The CDR3 DNA sequence: TGTGCCAGCAGCGAAGGGAGCACTGAAGCTTTCTTT. Translated, it gives CASSEGSTEAFF. The chain uses TRBV13 and TRBJ1-1; D call uncertain. Germline V gives CDR1 PRHDT, CDR2 FYEKMQ (reference sequence). The CDR3 extends over 12 amino acids. The V and J ends lost 5 bases and 4 bases respectively, with 8 bases between them.

The rearrangement uses TRBV27 and TRBJ2-7; D is possibly TRBD2 (5 bases). CDR3 length: 15 amino acids. Germline CDR1 is MNHEY and CDR2 is SMNVEV (reference sequence). The ends were cut back, 1 base at V and 3 bases at J, with 13 bases in the middle. This CDR3 is CASSLLGRGLYEQYF. The DNA for the CDR3 is TGTGCCAGCAGTTTATTGGGTCGCGGGCTCTACGAGCAGTACTTC.

This clone has a single count. The chain links TRBV27 to TRBJ2-1; D is possibly TRBD2 (6 bases). This CDR3 region has 14 residues. The ends were cut back, 4 bases at V and 3 bases at J, with 10 bases in the middle. CDR1 and CDR2 (germline): MNHEY, SMNVEV (reference sequence). CDR3 residues: CASSYGSIYNEQFF. CDR3 bases: TGTGCCAGCAGTTACGGGAGTATCTACAATGAGCAGTTCTTC.